The 5 T cell receptor beta chains below were found in one sample sequenced in a study of T-cell memory formation after mild COVID-19. TCRdb re-analysed the 5' RACE reads in MiXCR, keeping a single row per CDR3 protein. The sample includes roughly 560,000 distinct CDR3 sequences, 20% of them seen just once. Sequencing was done on a sample of PBMCs or a T cell subset sorted from them (not recorded which). These receptors came from an adult woman who had mild COVID-19 (a few samples of this study predate the infection). Cell type and time point are not known.

There are a few counts of this clonotype. The chain links TRBV20-1 to TRBJ2-3; TRBD2 matches at 7 bases. Unmatched junction bases numbered 6, after V lost 2 bases and J lost 1 base. Per the germline V gene, CDR1 is DFQATT and CDR2 is SNEGSKA (reference sequence). The CDR3 has 15 amino acids. CDR3 amino acids: CSARRPGRGTDTQYF. The CDR3 nucleotides read TGCAGTGCTAGACGCCCGGGGAGGGGCACAGATACGCAGTATTTT.

The chain is built from TRBV12-3 or TRBV12-4 and TRBJ2-3; D uncertain. The CDR3 length is 12 residues. Trimming left V 4 bases short and J 4 bases short, with 6 bases between. CDR3 DNA sequence: TGTGCCAGCAGTTCTCACCCAGATACGCAGTATTTT. This encodes CASSSHPDTQYF.

This chain connects TRBV14 to TRBJ1-1; the D is unclear. V gave up 3 bases and J gave up 1 base, with 12 bases separating them. CDR1 and CDR2 from the germline V gene are SGHDN and FVKESK. The CDR3 is made up of 15 amino acids. CDR3 residues: CASSHHGIRNTEAFF. In DNA form, the CDR3 reads TGTGCCAGCAGCCATCATGGGATCCGGAACACTGAAGCTTTCTTT.

This clonotype was picked up a small number of times. The V call is TRBV19, the J call TRBJ2-1; either TRBD1 or TRBD2 may fit D (5 bases each). The CDR3 runs 11 residues. Germline loops: CDR1 LNHDA, CDR2 SQIVND (reference sequence). The V gene lost 3 bases and the J gene lost 10 bases, with 7 bases spanning the gap. The CDR3 region is CASSIWGEQFF. In DNA form, the CDR3 reads TGTGCCAGTAGTATTTGGGGGGAGCAGTTCTTC.

The J gene is TRBJ1-2, the V gene TRBV19, with D perhaps matching TRBD1 (5 bases). V lost 5 bases and J lost 5, with 18 bases in between. CDR1 and CDR2 (germline): LNHDA, SQIVND (reference sequence). The CDR3 has 15 amino acids. The CDR3 loop is CASSPGGGWGYGYTF. In DNA, the CDR3 is TGTGCCAGTAGTCCGGGTGGGGGATGGGGGTATGGCTACACCTTC. The variable domain in full, completed from reference TRBV19 and TRBJ1-2, reads DGGITQSPKYLFRKEGQNVTLSCEQNLNHDAMYWYRQDPGQGLRLIYYSQIVNDFQKGDIAEGYSVSREKKESFPLTVTSAQKNPTAFYLCASSPGGGWGYGYTFGSGTRLTVV.